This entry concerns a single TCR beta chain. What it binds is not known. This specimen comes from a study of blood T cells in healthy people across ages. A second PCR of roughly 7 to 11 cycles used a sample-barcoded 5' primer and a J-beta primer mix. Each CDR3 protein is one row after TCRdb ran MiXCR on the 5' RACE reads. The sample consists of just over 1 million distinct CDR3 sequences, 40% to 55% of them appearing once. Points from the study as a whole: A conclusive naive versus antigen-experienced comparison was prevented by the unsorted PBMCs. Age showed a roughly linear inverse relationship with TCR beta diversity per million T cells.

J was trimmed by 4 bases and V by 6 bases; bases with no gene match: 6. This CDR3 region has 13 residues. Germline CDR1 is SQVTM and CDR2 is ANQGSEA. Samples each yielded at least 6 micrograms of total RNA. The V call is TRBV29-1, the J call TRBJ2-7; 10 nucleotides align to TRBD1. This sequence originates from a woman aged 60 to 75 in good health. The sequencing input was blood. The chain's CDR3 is CSVRGGQGYEQYF. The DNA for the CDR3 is TGCAGCGTCCGGGGGGGACAGGGGTACGAGCAGTACTTC.